The next 16 T cell receptor beta chains were all read from a single sample in a study of shared T cell receptors in the human thymus. Measured with immunoSEQ multiplex PCR; TCRdb has only the in-frame clones, and not every one. The sample holds hundreds of thousands of clones; roughly 94% are singletons and the top ten take approximately 0.02%. Sequences were obtained from thymocytes. The receptors come from a human donor.

The chain joins TRBV18 to TRBJ1-1; TRBD1 matches 9 bases. From germline, CDR1 is KGHSH and CDR2 LQKENI. The CDR3 is 17 residues long. The junction had 15 bases not matched to a gene; V was cut back by 6 bases and J by 4 bases. CDR3 bases: TGTGCCAGCTCGCCGCGAAGTCGGGACAGGGTTTCCACTGAAGCTTTCTTT. Translated: CASSPRSRDRVSTEAFF.

This rearrangement joins TRBV5-6 to TRBJ1-1, with 8 bases lining up with TRBD1. The CDR3 spans 12 residues. Germline assignment: CDR1 SGHDT and CDR2 YYEEEE. Trimming cost V 4 bases and J 5 bases; bases outside gene matches: 1. Here the CDR3 DNA reads TGTGCCAGCAGCGGACAGGGTACTGAAGCTTTCTTT. It encodes CASSGQGTEAFF.

The chain recombines TRBV21-1 with TRBJ2-3; TRBD2 is the table's D call, not checked against the DNA. TRBV21-1 constitutes a pseudogene. The CDR3 is made up of 17 amino acids. The CDR3 region has the DNA TGTGCCAGCAGCAACCGTTTAGCGGGAGTAAACACAGATACGCAGTATTTT. Encoded protein: CASSNRLAGVNTDTQYF.

This clone was counted a few times. This chain joins TRBV27 and TRBJ2-5; TRBD1 is a possible D gene (6 bases). Looked up from germline, CDR1 is MNHEY and CDR2 is SMNVEV (reference sequence). V dropped 5 bases and J dropped 0 bases, with 16 bases sitting between them. The CDR3 spans 16 residues. The CDR3 is CASSASEGHHQETQYF. The DNA for the CDR3 is TGTGCCAGCAGTGCCTCCGAGGGACACCACCAAGAGACCCAGTACTTC.

The rearrangement joins TRBV28 to TRBJ2-1; the match to TRBD2 covers 10 bases. The junction had 5 bases not matched to a gene; V was cut back by 4 bases and J by 8 bases. CDR3 length equals 14 residues. CDR1 and CDR2 (germline): MDHEN, SYDVKM. CDR3 region: CASSWTSGADEQFF. The DNA for the CDR3 is TGTGCCAGCAGTTGGACTAGCGGTGCGGATGAGCAGTTCTTC.

The chain employs TRBV6-5 and TRBJ2-7; 8 nucleotides align to TRBD2. V dropped 2 bases and J dropped 0; count of bases not matched to a gene: 3. Germline values: CDR1 MNHEY, CDR2 SVGAGI. This CDR3 comprises 15 residues. Here the CDR3 reads CASSYPSGGSYEQYF. In DNA form, the CDR3 reads TGTGCCAGCAGTTACCCAAGCGGGGGCTCCTACGAGCAGTACTTC.

The chain uses TRBV10-1 and TRBJ2-7; 9 bases are a match to TRBD2. V lost 4 bases and J lost 5; bases outside the gene matches: 6. This CDR3 comprises 14 residues. Germline CDR1 and CDR2: WNHNN and SYGVQD (reference sequence). CDR3 sequence: CASSAGLALDEQYF. DNA for the CDR3: TGCGCCAGCAGTGCGGGACTAGCTTTGGACGAGCAGTACTTC.

CDR3 DNA: TGTGCCAGCAGACTAGCGGGAAAACCCACAGATACGCAGTATTTT. As protein: CASRLAGKPTDTQYF. The J gene is TRBJ2-3, the V gene TRBV6-1, with 10 bases that match TRBD2. The CDR3 loop spans 15 amino acids. CDR1 and CDR2 from the germline V gene are MNHNS and SASEGT. J lost 2 bases, V lost 6 bases, and 5 bases had no gene match.

The gene calls are TRBV9 and TRBJ2-3, with 13 bases fitting TRBD2. V lost 2 bases and J lost 5; bases outside the gene matches: 11. The CDR3 runs 18 residues. Germline V gives CDR1 SGDLS, CDR2 YYNGEE. The CDR3 loop reads CASSVSLAGTSGKDTQYF. The CDR3 DNA follows: TGTGCCAGCAGCGTCTCCCTCGCAGGGACTAGCGGGAAAGATACGCAGTATTTT.

The chain links TRBV10-3 to TRBJ2-7, with 7 positions matching TRBD2. The V and J ends lost 3 bases and 2 bases, in that order; junction bases with no gene match: 16. The CDR3 runs 18 residues. The germline V gene encodes CDR1 ENHRY and CDR2 SYGVKD. The CDR3 coding sequence is TGTGCCATCAGTGAAAACGTTCGGCTAGCGGCCGACACCTACGAGCAGTACTTC. This sequence encodes CAISENVRLAADTYEQYF.

This rearrangement joins TRBV2 to TRBJ2-1, with 8 bases matching TRBD1. This CDR3 has 18 amino acids. V lost 0 bases and J lost 0; bases outside the gene matches: 7. Germline V gives CDR1 SNHLY, CDR2 FYNNEI. The CDR3 region is CASSEAGTGSSSYNEQFF. DNA of the CDR3: TGTGCCAGCAGTGAAGCCGGGACAGGTTCCAGCTCCTACAATGAGCAGTTCTTC. Variable domain in full (rest from reference TRBV2 and TRBJ2-1): EPEVTQTPSHQVTQMGQEVILRCVPISNHLYFYWYRQILGQKVEFLVSFYNNEISEKSEIFDDQFSVERPDGSNFTLKIRSTKLEDSAMYFCASSEAGTGSSSYNEQFFGPGTRLTVL.

The gene calls are TRBV10-3 and TRBJ2-7; TRBD1 is a possible D gene (6 bases). The CDR3 has 15 amino acids. Trimming stripped 3 bases from V and 7 bases from J, with 19 bases between. Germline loops: CDR1 ENHRY, CDR2 SYGVKD. CDR3 in amino acids: CAISENRRRGGEQYF. In DNA form, the CDR3 reads TGTGCCATCAGTGAAAATAGGCGAAGAGGGGGTGAGCAGTACTTC.

The rearrangement uses TRBV4-1 and TRBJ2-7, with 10 bases lining up with TRBD1. J was trimmed by 5 bases and V by 4 bases; bases with no gene match: 8. CDR1 MGHRA and CDR2 YSYEKL come from the germline V gene. This CDR3 region has 15 residues. The CDR3 DNA reads TGCGCCAGCAGCCGACCGGGACAGGGGTTCCACGAGCAGTACTTC. Protein product: CASSRPGQGFHEQYF.

V and J are TRBV15 and TRBJ2-7; 7 bases line up with TRBD1. The ends lost 0 bases at V and 1 base at J; junction bases unmatched: 6. The germline V gene encodes CDR1 LNHNV and CDR2 YYDKDF (reference sequence). This CDR3 is 16 amino acids long. The CDR3 DNA sequence: TGTGCCACCAGCAGAGATCCCGGGACAGTTTCCTACGAGCAGTACTTC. Protein product: CATSRDPGTVSYEQYF.

This chain joins TRBV5-4 and TRBJ2-3, with 7 bases lining up with TRBD1. The V gene end was trimmed by 4 bases and the J gene end by 0 bases; junction bases not matched to a gene: 14. CDR3 length: 18 amino acids. CDR1 SGHNT and CDR2 YYREEE come from the germline V gene (reference sequence). This CDR3 reads CASSADRVGGSSTDTQYF. As DNA, the CDR3 is TGTGCCAGCAGCGCAGACAGGGTCGGCGGGTCTAGCACAGATACGCAGTATTTT.

The V gene is TRBV28, the J gene TRBJ1-2; weak D call: TRBD1 (6 bases). The CDR3 is made up of 12 amino acids. Trimming removed 6 bases at V and 8 bases at J, with 13 bases between. Per the germline V gene, CDR1 is MDHEN and CDR2 is SYDVKM. CDR3 nucleotides: TGTGCCAGCAGAGCGGGGGCGTGGGGCTACACCTTC. Translated: CASRAGAWGYTF.